Presented here are 8 T cell receptor beta chains from one specimen sequenced in a study of T cell changes during pregnancy in multiple sclerosis. TCRdb's table, derived via immunoSEQ multiplex PCR, lists solely in-frame clones and lacks some. The table shows under 120,000 clones, with approximately 89% occurring only once. This sample comprised peripheral blood, obtained after pregnancy. The receptor set was obtained from a female donor with multiple sclerosis, enrolled in a pregnancy study.

The chain links TRBV18 to TRBJ2-5; D gene ambiguous. The CDR3 runs 13 residues. Germline V CDR1 and CDR2: KGHSH, LQKENI. V was trimmed by 1 base and J by 5 bases, leaving 8 bases between them. In DNA form, the CDR3 reads TGTGCCAGCTCACCACGCGGTGGGGAGACCCAGTACTTC. Its translation: CASSPRGGETQYF.

To note about this clone: Other nucleotide sequences in the sample specify the same CDR3. The genes are TRBV5-1 and TRBJ2-3; the match to TRBD2 covers 12 bases. This CDR3 is built from 15 residues. The V segment lost 0 bases and the J segment 6 bases; nucleotides outside the gene matches: 2. The germline V gene has CDR1 SGHRS and CDR2 YFSETQ. The CDR3 here is CASSLASGGADTQYF. CDR3 DNA sequence: TGCGCCAGCAGCTTGGCTAGCGGGGGGGCGGATACGCAGTATTTT.

The CDR3 protein is CASSQDRRGEAFF. The CDR3 DNA reads TGTGCCAGCAGCCAAGATCGCAGGGGGGAAGCTTTCTTT. This chain uses TRBV14 with TRBJ1-1; 7 bases are a match to TRBD1. CDR1 is SGHDN and CDR2 is FVKESK in the germline V gene. Trimming took 0 bases from V and 8 from J; bases not matched to a gene: 3. This CDR3 has 13 residues.

The chain uses TRBV5-6 and TRBJ2-1, with 8 bases aligning to TRBD2. Unmatched junction bases numbered 11, after V lost 0 bases and J lost 6 bases. Per germline, CDR1 SGHDT and CDR2 YYEEEE. This CDR3 region has 17 residues. In nucleotides, the CDR3 is TGTGCCAGCAGCTTGGTTACCGGGACTAGAGGGGCCAATGAGCAGTTCTTC. It is translated as CASSLVTGTRGANEQFF.

The chain is built from TRBV18 and TRBJ2-7; maybe TRBD1 (5 bases). The V end was cut by 6 bases, the J end by 5 bases, with 14 bases between. Per germline, CDR1 KGHSH and CDR2 LQKENI. The CDR3 contains 13 residues. This CDR3 reads CASSPLREHEQYF. The CDR3 DNA follows: TGTGCCAGCTCCCCTCTCAGGGAACACGAGCAGTACTTC.

The rearrangement uses TRBV5-4 and TRBJ2-1; 9 positions agree with TRBD1. There are 17 residues in the CDR3. Germline V lookup: CDR1 SGHNT, CDR2 YYREEE (reference sequence). V lost 0 bases, J lost 6 bases, and 10 bases stayed unmatched. The CDR3, as DNA: TGTGCCAGCAGCTTGGATGTTAAGGGACAGGGTATCAATGAGCAGTTCTTC. It is translated as CASSLDVKGQGINEQFF.

V usage is TRBV5-4 and J usage is TRBJ2-5, with TRBD1 as a possible D gene (6 bases). V gave up 2 bases and J gave up 8 bases, with 16 bases separating them. The CDR3 loop spans 14 amino acids. Germline V CDR1 and CDR2: SGHNT, YYREEE (reference sequence). CDR3 in amino acids: CASSLQGNPETQYF. The CDR3 DNA reads TGTGCCAGCAGCTTACAGGGAAACCCTGAAACCCAGTACTTC.

The V call is TRBV5-8, the J call TRBJ2-1; D is unresolved. Germline V gene lookup returns CDR1 SGHTS and CDR2 YDEGEE. The CDR3 consists of 14 residues. The germline V and J ends were trimmed by 6 bases and 5 bases, with 15 bases remaining between them. The CDR3 sequence: CASIRPPRDNEQFF. The CDR3 nucleotides are TGTGCCAGCATCCGACCCCCCCGGGACAATGAGCAGTTCTTC.